These 25 T cell receptor beta chains share one sample of origin, sequenced in a study of blood T cell repertoires in COVID-19. Repertoires were generated with immunoSEQ multiplex PCR, while TCRdb's copy carries only in-frame clones and drops some. This table has approximately 100,000 clones, 70% to 85% appearing once. Sequencing was carried out using peripheral blood. These TCRs come from a woman older than 75 with active or convalescent COVID-19.

This chain joins TRBV7-2 and TRBJ2-3; D perhaps matches TRBD2 (5 bases). Germline CDR1 is SGHTA and CDR2 is FQGNSA. V shed 6 bases and J shed 2 bases, with 12 bases lying between them. CDR3 length equals 14 residues. The CDR3 sequence: CASSDRGFTDTQYF. Here the CDR3 DNA reads TGTGCCAGCAGTGATCGGGGATTCACAGATACGCAGTATTTT.

This clone was picked up a small number of times. This chain uses TRBV15 with TRBJ2-3, with D possibly TRBD1 on 6 matching bases. This CDR3 comprises 15 residues. Germline assignment: CDR1 LNHNV and CDR2 YYDKDF (reference sequence). The V end was cut by 5 bases, the J end by 1 base, with 13 bases between. The CDR3 region has the DNA TGTGCCACCAGCCGAGGGGCAGGGGGCACAGATACGCAGTATTTT. The encoded protein is CATSRGAGGTDTQYF. Based on the CDR3 plus reference TRBV15 and TRBJ2-3, the full variable domain is DAMVIQNPRYQVTQFGKPVTLSCSQTLNHNVMYWYQQKSSQAPKLLFHYYDKDFNNEADTPDNFQSRRPNTSFCFLDIRSPGLGDTAMYLCATSRGAGGTDTQYFGPGTRLTVL.

V usage is TRBV6-5 and J usage is TRBJ1-3; no clear D gene. Trimming cost V 5 bases and J 5 bases, with 16 bases left between them. The CDR3 runs to 15 residues. The V gene's germline CDR1 is MNHEY and CDR2 SVGAGI. The CDR3 spells CASSPTTGRRNTIYF. The CDR3 bases are TGTGCCAGCAGTCCAACTACCGGTCGGAGAAACACCATATATTTT.

The chain combines TRBV5-1 with TRBJ2-1; 11 bases match TRBD2. J lost 5 bases, V lost 0 bases, and 4 bases had no gene match. Germline loops: CDR1 SGHRS, CDR2 YFSETQ. There are 16 residues in the CDR3. The CDR3 region has the DNA TGCGCCAGCAGCTTGGGTCTAGCGGGAGGCCACAATGAGCAGTTCTTC. Translation gives CASSLGLAGGHNEQFF.

The chain recombines TRBV11-3 with TRBJ2-3; D might be TRBD2 (6 bases). The V gene's germline CDR1 is SGHNT and CDR2 YENEEA. The CDR3 loop spans 16 amino acids. V gave up 1 base and J gave up 6 bases, with 17 bases separating them. The CDR3 DNA reads as TGTGCCAGCAGCTTAGGTAGTAGCGGAGCCTTGGATACGCAGTATTTT. Its protein product is CASSLGSSGALDTQYF. Together with reference TRBV11-3 and TRBJ2-3, the CDR3 gives the full variable domain: EAGVVQSPRYKIIEKKQPVAFWCNPISGHNTLYWYLQNLGQGPELLIRYENEEAVDDSQLPKDRFSAERLKGVDSTLKIQPAELGDSAVYLCASSLGSSGALDTQYFGPGTRLTVL.

This chain uses TRBV2 with TRBJ2-7, with TRBD2 identical over 10 bases. Germline values: CDR1 SNHLY, CDR2 FYNNEI. V lost 5 bases to trimming and J lost 9 bases; unmatched junction nucleotides: 16. This CDR3 has 16 residues. The DNA of the CDR3 is TGTGCCAGCAGTCCTCCGGTCGCTAGCGGGAGAGAATGGCAGTACTTC. It encodes CASSPPVASGREWQYF.

V and J are TRBV3-1 (or the pseudogene TRBV3-2) and TRBJ1-4, with 7 bases matching TRBD1. The CDR3 length is 17 residues. J gave up 8 bases and V 1 base, and 13 bases lay outside the gene matches. Germline V CDR1 and CDR2: LGHDT, YNNKEL (reference sequence). The CDR3 bases are TGTGCCAGCAGCCAAGTACTCCTTCGACAGGGTGGGGAAAAACTGTTTTTT. Translated: CASSQVLLRQGGEKLFF.

The gene calls are TRBV24-1 and TRBJ2-3; TRBD1 aligns across 11 bases. V shed 7 bases, J shed 3 bases, and the junction held 5 bases outside the gene matches. Germline CDR1 reads KGHDR; CDR2 reads SFDVKD. The CDR3 length is 15 residues. This CDR3 reads CATRGTGGATDTQYF. CDR3 coding DNA: TGTGCCACCAGGGGGACAGGGGGTGCGACAGATACGCAGTATTTT.

The chain uses TRBV2 and TRBJ2-2; D is unresolved. Looked up from germline, CDR1 is SNHLY and CDR2 is FYNNEI. Trimming removed 7 bases at V and 6 bases at J, with 9 bases between. This CDR3 is built from 12 residues. The CDR3 region is CASTVEAGELFF. CDR3 sequence (DNA): TGTGCCAGCACGGTAGAGGCCGGGGAGCTGTTTTTT.

The chain joins TRBV5-5 to TRBJ1-3; D not certain. The CDR3 is 15 amino acids. The germline V gene has CDR1 SGHKS and CDR2 YYEKEE (reference sequence). The V end was cut by 0 bases, the J end by 0 bases, with 7 bases between. The CDR3 loop is CASSLVRSSGNTIYF. CDR3 nucleotide sequence: TGTGCCAGCAGCTTGGTGAGAAGCTCTGGAAACACCATATATTTT.

The CDR3 loop reads CASSQAGGNTGELFF. CDR3 DNA: TGTGCCAGCAGCCAAGCGGGAGGTAACACCGGGGAGCTGTTTTTT. The chain uses TRBV7-8 and TRBJ2-2, with TRBD2 matching 9 bases. The germline V gene has CDR1 SGHVS and CDR2 FQNEAQ. V lost 5 bases and J lost 2; bases outside the gene matches: 3. The CDR3 covers 15 residues.

This clone was observed a few times. The V gene is TRBV3-1 (or the pseudogene TRBV3-2), the J gene TRBJ2-7; D is possibly TRBD1 (6 bases). This CDR3 has 15 amino acids. V gave up 2 bases and J gave up 4 bases, with 15 bases separating them. In germline, CDR1 is LGHDT, CDR2 YNNKEL (reference sequence). DNA for the CDR3: TGTGCCAGCAGCCAAAGCACAGGGATTTGGTACGAGCAGTACTTC. Translation gives CASSQSTGIWYEQYF.

This clone was detected a few times. This chain connects TRBV5-5 to TRBJ1-5; 9 positions agree with TRBD1. The V gene end was trimmed by 4 bases and the J gene end by 5 bases; junction bases not matched to a gene: 1. Germline values: CDR1 SGHKS, CDR2 YYEKEE (reference sequence). The CDR3 has 13 residues. The CDR3 here is CASSRTGDQPQHF. CDR3 in DNA: TGTGCCAGCAGCAGGACAGGGGATCAGCCCCAGCATTTT.

This chain joins TRBV7-9 and TRBJ2-7; D is unresolved. Trimming stripped 0 bases from V and 1 base from J, with 4 bases between. The germline gives CDR1 SEHNR, CDR2 FQNEAQ (reference sequence). This CDR3 spans 13 amino acids. CDR3 loop: CASSLAYSYEQYF. The CDR3 DNA is TGTGCCAGCAGCTTAGCCTATTCCTACGAGCAGTACTTC.

The rearrangement joins TRBV5-1 to TRBJ1-2; 8 bases fit TRBD1. In germline, CDR1 is SGHRS, CDR2 YFSETQ. V shed 5 bases and J 7 bases; nucleotides not matched to a gene: 16. The CDR3 extends over 16 amino acids. CDR3 amino acids: CASSTDGLAGGSGYTF. CDR3 coding DNA: TGCGCCAGCAGTACGGATGGGTTGGCAGGGGGCTCTGGCTACACCTTC. The full variable domain, rest sourced from reference TRBV5-1 and TRBJ1-2, is KAGVTQTPRYLIKTRGQQVTLSCSPISGHRSVSWYQQTPGQGLQFLFEYFSETQRNKGNFPGRFSGRQFSNSRSEMNVSTLELGDSALYLCASSTDGLAGGSGYTFGSGTRLTVV.

This chain connects TRBV7-6 to TRBJ2-1; D possibly corresponds to TRBD2 (6 bases). CDR1 and CDR2 (germline): SGHVS, FNYEAQ. V was trimmed by 1 base and J by 2 bases, leaving 9 bases between them. The CDR3 loop spans 15 amino acids. The CDR3 nucleotides read TGTGCCAGCAGCTTAGTGGCGGGGACCTACAATGAGCAGTTCTTC. Amino acids: CASSLVAGTYNEQFF.

This sequence joins TRBV18 and TRBJ1-2; the D is unclear. V lost 2 bases to trimming and J lost 6 bases, with 13 bases between them. Germline values: CDR1 KGHSH, CDR2 LQKENI. This CDR3 spans 14 amino acids. The CDR3 is CASSPSPGLDGYTF. CDR3 bases: TGTGCCAGCTCACCATCCCCAGGTTTAGATGGCTACACCTTC.

The chain combines TRBV4-2 with TRBJ2-1; TRBD2 is a possible D gene (6 bases). CDR1 LGHNA and CDR2 YNFKEQ come from the germline V gene. V was trimmed by 0 bases and J by 6 bases, leaving 12 bases between them. There are 15 residues in the CDR3. CDR3 bases: TGTGCCAGCAGCCAAGATGGGCTAGCGACCAATGAGCAGTTCTTC. Protein product: CASSQDGLATNEQFF.

V and J are TRBV18 and TRBJ2-6, with D tentatively TRBD1 (5 bases). The CDR3 has 17 residues. Germline-derived CDR1 and CDR2 are KGHSH and LQKENI. V was pared by 1 base and J by 0 bases, with 10 bases between. CDR3 nucleotides: TGTGCCAGCTCACCACGACAGCTCAACTCTGGGGCCAACGTCCTGACTTTC. Protein sequence: CASSPRQLNSGANVLTF.

V and J are TRBV5-1 and TRBJ1-1; 11 bases map to TRBD1. This CDR3 has 16 amino acids. V was clipped by 2 bases and J by 1 base; unmatched bases: 4. Germline CDR1 is SGHRS and CDR2 is YFSETQ. In nucleotides, the CDR3 is TGCGCCAGCAGCTTAGGACAGGGGGCATGGAACACTGAAGCTTTCTTT. Protein product: CASSLGQGAWNTEAFF.

This clone has just a few counts. The chain uses TRBV10-3 and TRBJ2-7; 9 bases map to TRBD2. J was trimmed by 4 bases and V by 5 bases; bases with no gene match: 6. Germline V gene data show CDR1 as ENHRY and CDR2 as SYGVKD. CDR3 size: 14 residues. The DNA of the CDR3 is TGTGCCATCAGTAGTCTAGCGGGACTATACGAGCAGTACTTC. Protein sequence: CAISSLAGLYEQYF.

The chain uses TRBV7-8 and TRBJ1-2, with a possible D match to TRBD1 (5 bases). The CDR3 length is 15 residues. In germline, CDR1 is SGHVS, CDR2 FQNEAQ. Trimming stripped 0 bases from V and 4 bases from J, with 12 bases between. The chain's CDR3 is CASSLASSGGYGYTF. The DNA of the CDR3 is TGTGCCAGCAGCTTAGCCTCATCGGGGGGCTATGGCTACACCTTC.

The rearrangement joins TRBV10-3 to TRBJ2-3; 10 bases agree with TRBD1. The germline gives CDR1 ENHRY, CDR2 SYGVKD. The CDR3 loop spans 15 amino acids. V was pared by 2 bases and J by 1 base, with 0 bases of the junction left unmatched. Here the CDR3 DNA reads TGTGCCATCAGTGAGGGGACAGGGGGCACAGATACGCAGTATTTT. Residues: CAISEGTGGTDTQYF.

This chain uses TRBV5-1 with TRBJ1-6; D gene ambiguous. Germline values: CDR1 SGHRS, CDR2 YFSETQ. Trimming left V 2 bases short and J 5 bases short, with 8 bases between. CDR3 length: 14 residues. This CDR3 is CASSFELNNSPLHF. The CDR3 nucleotides are TGCGCCAGCAGCTTTGAACTGAATAATTCACCCCTCCACTTT.

Comment on this clone: Mismatch with germline at one junction end may stem from a read error. V is TRBV3-1 (or the pseudogene TRBV3-2) and J is TRBJ1-3; 8 bases match TRBD1. The CDR3 totals 11 residues. The V gene's germline CDR1 is LGHDT and CDR2 YNNKEL (reference sequence). The CDR3 bases are TGTGCCAGCAGCCAAGCAGGGGGCCATTTATGG. The encoded protein is CASSQAGGHLW.